A single TCR beta chain is shown here with its context. Preparation of the TCRbeta library involved a method that used unique molecular identifiers. TCRdb re-analysed the PCR reads in MiXCR, keeping a single row per CDR3 protein. The table includes hundreds of thousands of distinct CDR3 sequences, around 16% detected once. CDR3 length: 15 residues. V lost 8 bases to trimming and J lost 3 bases; unmatched junction nucleotides: 9. Germline V gene sequence: CDR1 SEHNR, CDR2 FQNEAQ (reference sequence). These data belong to a study of T-cell reconstitution after alpha-beta-depleted transplantation in children.

The origin of this receptor is a human donor who donated a stem cell graft to a child with acute myeloid leukemia. This chain connects TRBV7-9 to TRBJ1-5; 8 bases agree with TRBD1. The sample in question was PBMCs from the stem cell graft donor, obtained from the stem cell graft. DNA for the CDR3: TGTGCCAGCGGCACGTCGACAGGGGACAATCAGCCCCAGCATTTT. This gives the protein CASGTSTGDNQPQHF.